Detailed here is one TCR beta chain. The data belong to a study of blood T cell repertoires in COVID-19. With 5 bases clipped from V and 3 bases from J, the junction kept 7 bases outside the gene matches. Per germline, CDR1 MNHEY and CDR2 SMNVEV (reference sequence). This CDR3 is built from 17 residues. Original processing methods: Estimated nucleated cell counts came from reference gene primer amplification. Repertoires were generated with immunoSEQ multiplex PCR, while TCRdb's copy carries only in-frame clones and drops some. V, J and clone size were drawn from that table, and D and trimming were deduced from the DNA. The sample lists 130,000 to 150,000 clones; about 87% were seen once.

Sequencing was done on a sample of peripheral blood. The chain combines TRBV27 with TRBJ1-6; 10 bases are shared with TRBD1. The clonotype comes from a woman aged 45-60 years with acute or convalescent COVID-19. In DNA form, the CDR3 reads TGTGCCAGCAGTCCGGACTGGACAGGGGGCTATAATTCACCCCTCCACTTT. It yields the protein CASSPDWTGGYNSPLHF.